This T cell receptor beta chain was sequenced during a study of blood T cell repertoires in COVID-19 (TCRdb year 2020). Some background on the complete study: Collaborator samples came from the United States, Italy and Spain and covered acute and convalescent phases of COVID-19. The material from the prospective study consisted of cDNA or gDNA derived from T cells, B-cell-depleted T cells, or PBMCs. Deeply sampled blood TCRbeta repertoires from subjects exposed to, actively infected with, or recovered from COVID-19 were included in the dataset. A freely available public database, intended as a resource for researchers studying the immune response to SARS-CoV-2, is where the repertoires were released. Samples were obtained from the ongoing ImmuneRACE study (first 160 participants) and from about 1,300 subjects provided by 6 global collaborators. The sample metadata nearly always contained a de-identified subject ID, COVID-19 status, age in years and sex. Where HLA class I and class II types were available, the types were taken from metadata supplied by the sample provider, not from assay-based typing. Study-wide conclusions, independent of this receptor: Clinical and demographic metadata were provided uncurated, with the amount varying by source and participant.

Comment on this clone: Its target antigen remains unknown. No qualities accompany the bases; no much larger clone lies one base away.

Trimmed from V: 6 bases; trimmed from J: 5 bases; junction bases lacking a gene match: 14. The CDR3 covers 15 residues, taking in both the cysteine and the phenylalanine. The retained sequence is limited to the CDR3, 45 bases, with the frame set at the first base. The CDR1 and CDR2 encoded by the germline V gene are SGDLS and YYNGEE. The collaborating institutions used their own protocols to collect whole blood in K2EDTA tubes. For TCRbeta analysis, collaborators shipped samples in one of three forms: frozen whole blood, isolated PBMCs, or DNA extracted from either of those sample types. The immunoSEQ Assay, a bias-controlled multiplex PCR, was used to amplify TCRbeta CDR3 regions from genomic DNA. The published analysis was carried out like this. Within the assay, amplification of reference gene primers was used to estimate how many nucleated cells each sample contained. To quantify the absolute abundance of each unique TCRbeta CDR3 rearrangement, sequence reads were collapsed and filtered. Productive Simpson clonality was computed per sample as the square root of Simpson's diversity index over productive rearrangements. Not all clones reach the TCRdb copy of this immuneACCESS table, which keeps in-frame sequences only. Checked studies attribute under half of the gap to unresolved V genes and leave the rest unexplained. The V and J calls and the clone size are those of that table, but D and trimming were determined from the DNA. The sample table shows 250,000 to 350,000 clones, and around nine tenths are seen once. The ten largest clones represent approximately 12% of the sample.

Recombination joined TRBV9 with TRBJ2-7; 7 nucleotides in the junction match TRBD1. The clonotype comes from a woman between 55 and 75 years old with acute or convalescent COVID-19. Sequenced input: peripheral blood. The nucleotide sequence reads TGTGCCAGCACCCCAGGACAGGATTCTATAAACGAGCAGTACTTC. It codes for CASTPGQDSINEQYF.